These 18 T cell receptor beta chains originate from one sample sequenced in a study of cytomegalovirus exposure and HLA in healthy donors. Amplification used 60 Vbeta primers and 13 Jbeta primers. Clones were sequenced by immunoSEQ multiplex PCR, and TCRdb holds only the in-frame ones, with some missing. The table has 98,000 or so clones, 60% to 80% seen once. Specimen: PBMCs. These receptors were collected from a man in his 60s in good health and CMV-seropositive.

This clone was seen just once. This chain links TRBV7-6 with TRBJ2-2; 7 bases map to TRBD1. Per germline, CDR1 SGHVS and CDR2 FNYEAQ. This CDR3 contains 20 residues. V trimming: 6 bases; J trimming: 5 bases; junction bases outside the gene matches: 24. As DNA, the CDR3 is TGTGCCAGCAGTTTACTCCCTCAATTAAAAGCCGACAGGGCTACCGGGGAGCTGTTTTTT. Its translation: CASSLLPQLKADRATGELFF.

Concerning this clone: The sample has other DNA sequences that encode this CDR3 too. The genes are TRBV7-9 and TRBJ1-5, with D possibly TRBD1 on 5 matching bases. The germline V and J ends were trimmed by 1 base and 5 bases, with 9 bases remaining between them. The CDR3 loop spans 14 amino acids. Germline V gene sequence: CDR1 SEHNR, CDR2 FQNEAQ (reference sequence). CDR3 region: CASSLGTGDQPQHF. The CDR3 nucleotides are TGTGCCAGCAGCTTAGGCACAGGTGATCAGCCCCAGCATTTT. Full variable domain (rest looked up from reference TRBV7-9 and TRBJ1-5): DTGVSQNPRHKITKRGQNVTFRCDPISEHNRLYWYRQTLGQGPEFLTYFQNEAQLEKSRLLSDRFSAERPKGSFSTLEIQRTEQGDSAMYLCASSLGTGDQPQHFGDGTRLSIL.

This chain connects TRBV5-4 to TRBJ1-2; possibly TRBD1 for D (6 bases). Germline V gene lookup returns CDR1 SGHNT and CDR2 YYREEE (reference sequence). V lost 4 bases and J lost 3, with 13 bases in between. This CDR3 spans 14 amino acids. The CDR3 DNA reads as TGTGCCAGCAGCCGAGATGGGGGCGACTATGGCTACACCTTC. Encoded protein: CASSRDGGDYGYTF.

The chain combines TRBV18 with TRBJ2-6; the match to TRBD1 covers 11 bases. From germline, CDR1 is KGHSH and CDR2 LQKENI. The CDR3 has 17 amino acids. Losses at the gene ends were 6 bases for V and 1 base for J; bases not matched to a gene: 5. In nucleotides, the CDR3 is TGTGCCAGCTCTCTAGGACAGGGGGCGTCTGGGGCCAACGTCCTGACTTTC. It is translated as CASSLGQGASGANVLTF. Variable domain in full (rest from reference TRBV18 and TRBJ2-6): NAGVMQNPRHLVRRRGQEARLRCSPMKGHSHVYWYRQLPEEGLKFMVYLQKENIIDESGMPKERFSAEFPKEGPSILRIQQVVRGDSAAYFCASSLGQGASGANVLTFGAGSRLTVL.

This clone was picked up one time. DNA for the CDR3: TGTGCCAGCAGTGACTCGCCTAGCGGGGGGGCAGATGAGCAGTTCTTC. Protein: CASSDSPSGGADEQFF. V gene TRBV6-4 combines with J gene TRBJ2-1; 12 nucleotides align to TRBD2. Germline-derived CDR1 and CDR2 are MRHNA and SNTAGT. The trim removed 0 bases at V and 8 bases at J, leaving 5 bases unmatched. There are 16 residues in the CDR3.

The V and J genes are TRBV7-6 and TRBJ2-5, with 8 bases lining up with TRBD1. This CDR3 region has 13 residues. The J segment lost 5 bases and the V segment lost 4 bases, leaving 3 bases of the junction unmatched. Per germline, CDR1 SGHVS and CDR2 FNYEAQ. CDR3 residues: CASSWTGMETQYF. Written as DNA, the CDR3 is TGTGCCAGCAGCTGGACAGGGATGGAGACCCAGTACTTC.

J is TRBJ1-1 and V is TRBV6-5; 8 positions agree with TRBD1. J gave up 8 bases and V 8 bases, and 10 bases lay outside the gene matches. Per the germline V gene, CDR1 is MNHEY and CDR2 is SVGAGI. The CDR3 extends over 13 amino acids. The CDR3 sequence is CASLNEGTGEAFF. CDR3 nucleotides: TGTGCCAGCTTAAACGAGGGGACAGGAGAAGCTTTCTTT.

The chain is built from TRBV19 and TRBJ1-2; D perhaps matches TRBD1 (6 bases). Germline V CDR1 and CDR2: LNHDA, SQIVND (reference sequence). The CDR3 covers 13 residues. Trimming left V 5 bases short and J 7 bases short, with 14 bases between. CDR3: CASSPTGRGGYTF. The CDR3 DNA reads as TGTGCCAGTAGTCCAACAGGGCGCGGTGGCTACACCTTC.

The CDR3 loop is CASSSGTSGGRSYEQYF. Written as DNA, the CDR3 is TGTGCCAGCAGCTCAGGGACTAGCGGGGGACGTTCCTACGAGCAGTACTTC. The chain links TRBV5-8 to TRBJ2-7; TRBD2 agrees at 14 bases. Unmatched junction bases numbered 6, after V lost 3 bases and J lost 1 base. Germline CDR1 reads SGHTS; CDR2 reads YDEGEE. The length of the CDR3 is 17 residues.

The J gene is TRBJ2-1, the V gene TRBV25-1; 7 nucleotides line up with TRBD2. Trimming took 1 base from V and 2 from J; bases not matched to a gene: 11. In germline, CDR1 is MGHDK, CDR2 SYGVNS. This CDR3 spans 18 amino acids. As DNA, the CDR3 is TGTGCCAGCAGTGAATCGTCCCCAAGCGGGAAAACCTACAATGAGCAGTTCTTC. Encoded protein: CASSESSPSGKTYNEQFF.

The chain combines TRBV7-3 with TRBJ2-7, with 9 bases identical to TRBD2. The length of the CDR3 is 16 residues. The trim removed 2 bases at V and 4 bases at J, leaving 9 bases unmatched. Germline values: CDR1 SGHTA, CDR2 FQGTGA. This CDR3 reads CASSLDSSGVGYEQYF. CDR3 nucleotide sequence: TGTGCCAGCAGCTTAGACTCTAGCGGGGTTGGGTACGAGCAGTACTTC. Based on the CDR3 plus reference TRBV7-3 and TRBJ2-7, the full variable domain is GAGVSQTPSNKVTEKGKYVELRCDPISGHTALYWYRQSLGQGPEFLIYFQGTGAADDSGLPNDRFFAVRPEGSVSTLKIQRTERGDSAVYLCASSLDSSGVGYEQYFGPGTRLTVT.

V is TRBV5-1 and J is TRBJ1-5; 7 bases match TRBD1. CDR1 is SGHRS, CDR2 YFSETQ, per germline. The CDR3 has 15 residues. The V gene end was trimmed by 1 base and the J gene end by 3 bases; junction bases not matched to a gene: 4. CDR3 sequence: CASSLSGTDNQPQHF. CDR3 sequence (DNA): TGCGCCAGCAGCTTGTCCGGGACAGACAATCAGCCCCAGCATTTT.

The chain joins TRBV18 to TRBJ2-7; D possibly corresponds to TRBD1 (5 bases). The CDR3 is 15 amino acids. Germline V lookup: CDR1 KGHSH, CDR2 LQKENI. V was pared by 3 bases and J by 1 base, with 13 bases between. The CDR3 region is CASSPQGPPSYEQYF. Here the CDR3 DNA reads TGTGCCAGCTCACCTCAGGGTCCTCCATCCTACGAGCAGTACTTC.

This clone turned up a few times. The V gene is TRBV6-5, the J gene TRBJ1-1, with TRBD1 as a possible D gene (6 bases). The ends were cut back, 4 bases at V and 1 base at J, with 10 bases in the middle. The CDR3 loop spans 14 amino acids. Germline V lookup: CDR1 MNHEY, CDR2 SVGAGI. CDR3 sequence (DNA): TGTGCCAGCAGTTCGGGACATAGGAACACTGAAGCTTTCTTT. This sequence encodes CASSSGHRNTEAFF.

CDR3: CASSPALGVGYEQYF. The DNA for the CDR3 is TGTGCCAGCAGCCCAGCCCTCGGGGTCGGGTACGAGCAGTACTTC. This chain connects TRBV7-9 to TRBJ2-7, with D possibly being TRBD2 (5 bases). Trimming stripped 5 bases from V and 4 bases from J, with 18 bases between. CDR3 length equals 15 residues. From germline, CDR1 is SEHNR and CDR2 FQNEAQ (reference sequence).

The chain carries TRBV12-2 and TRBJ1-3. TRBV12-2 is flagged as a pseudogene. CDR3 length: 17 amino acids. The CDR3 DNA is TGTGCAAGTCGCTTATTGGGGGGAGGGCTCTCTGGAAACACCATATATTTT. Translating gives CASRLLGGGLSGNTIYF.

The chain has TRBV10-1 and TRBJ1-5; D not resolved. Germline loops: CDR1 WNHNN, CDR2 SYGVQD (reference sequence). Trimming took 0 bases from V and 4 from J, leaving 4 bases between them. The CDR3 has 13 residues. The CDR3 DNA reads as TGCGCCAGCAGTGAGTCGCAGAATCAGCCCCAGCATTTT. This sequence encodes CASSESQNQPQHF.

The CDR3: CASSLGPWSTEAFF. The CDR3 nucleotides read TGTGCCAGCAGCTTAGGGCCGTGGAGCACTGAAGCTTTCTTT. The V call is TRBV7-2, the J call TRBJ1-1, with no clear D. Deletions cut 1 base from V and 4 bases from J, with 10 bases between. This CDR3 is 14 amino acids long. Germline loops: CDR1 SGHTA, CDR2 FQGNSA.